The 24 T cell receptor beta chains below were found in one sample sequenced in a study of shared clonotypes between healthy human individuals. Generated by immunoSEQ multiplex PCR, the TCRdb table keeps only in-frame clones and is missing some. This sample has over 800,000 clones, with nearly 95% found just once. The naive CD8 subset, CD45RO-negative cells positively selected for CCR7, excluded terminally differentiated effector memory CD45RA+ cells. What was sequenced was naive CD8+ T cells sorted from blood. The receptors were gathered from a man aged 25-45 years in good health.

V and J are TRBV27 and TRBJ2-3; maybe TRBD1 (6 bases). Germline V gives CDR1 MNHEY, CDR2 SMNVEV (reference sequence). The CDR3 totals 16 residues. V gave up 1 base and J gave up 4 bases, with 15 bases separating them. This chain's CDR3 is CASSLWGTPGADTQYF. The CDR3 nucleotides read TGTGCCAGCAGTTTATGGGGCACCCCAGGGGCAGATACGCAGTATTTT.

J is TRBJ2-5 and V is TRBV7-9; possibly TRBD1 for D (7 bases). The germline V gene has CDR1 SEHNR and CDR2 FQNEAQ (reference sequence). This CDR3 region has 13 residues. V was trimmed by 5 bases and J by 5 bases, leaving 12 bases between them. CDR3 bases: TGTGCCAGCAGCCCCAGGGGGGAGGAGACCCAGTACTTC. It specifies CASSPRGEETQYF.

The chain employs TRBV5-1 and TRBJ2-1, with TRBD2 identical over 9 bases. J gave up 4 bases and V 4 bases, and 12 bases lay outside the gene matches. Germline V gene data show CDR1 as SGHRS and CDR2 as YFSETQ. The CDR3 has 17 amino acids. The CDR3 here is CASSLTLAGEGYNEQFF. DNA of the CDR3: TGCGCCAGCAGCCTGACTTTAGCGGGAGAGGGATACAATGAGCAGTTCTTC. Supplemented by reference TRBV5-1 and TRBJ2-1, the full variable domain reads KAGVTQTPRYLIKTRGQQVTLSCSPISGHRSVSWYQQTPGQGLQFLFEYFSETQRNKGNFPGRFSGRQFSNSRSEMNVSTLELGDSALYLCASSLTLAGEGYNEQFFGPGTRLTVL.

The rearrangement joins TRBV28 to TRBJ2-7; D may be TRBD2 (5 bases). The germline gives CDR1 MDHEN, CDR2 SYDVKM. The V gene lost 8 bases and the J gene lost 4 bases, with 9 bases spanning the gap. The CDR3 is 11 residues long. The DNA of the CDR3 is TGTGCCAGCCGGGGTGGGTACGAGCAGTACTTC. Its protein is CASRGGYEQYF. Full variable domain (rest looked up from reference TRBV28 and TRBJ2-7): DVKVTQSSRYLVKRTGEKVFLECVQDMDHENMFWYRQDPGLGLRLIYFSYDVKMKEKGDIPEGYSVSREKKERFSLILESASTNQTSMYLCASRGGYEQYFGPGTRLTVT.

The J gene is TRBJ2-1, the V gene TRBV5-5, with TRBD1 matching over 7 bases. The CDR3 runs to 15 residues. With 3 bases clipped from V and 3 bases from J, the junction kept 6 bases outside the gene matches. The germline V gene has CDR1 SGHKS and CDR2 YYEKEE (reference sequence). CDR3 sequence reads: CASSYRRDSYNEQFF. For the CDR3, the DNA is TGTGCCAGCAGCTACCGCCGGGACAGCTACAATGAGCAGTTCTTC.

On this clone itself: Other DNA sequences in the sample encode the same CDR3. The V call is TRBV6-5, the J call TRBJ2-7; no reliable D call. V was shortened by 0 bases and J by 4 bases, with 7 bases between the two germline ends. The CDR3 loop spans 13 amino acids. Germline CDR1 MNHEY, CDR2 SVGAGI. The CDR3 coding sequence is TGTGCCAGCAGTTACTCGTGGGGTTACGAGCAGTACTTC. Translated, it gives CASSYSWGYEQYF.

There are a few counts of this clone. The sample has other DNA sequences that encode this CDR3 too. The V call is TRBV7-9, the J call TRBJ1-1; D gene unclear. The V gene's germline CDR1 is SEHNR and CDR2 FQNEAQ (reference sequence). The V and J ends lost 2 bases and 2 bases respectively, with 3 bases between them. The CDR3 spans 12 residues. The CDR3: CASSLINTEAFF. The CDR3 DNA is TGTGCCAGCAGCTTAATAAACACTGAAGCTTTCTTT.

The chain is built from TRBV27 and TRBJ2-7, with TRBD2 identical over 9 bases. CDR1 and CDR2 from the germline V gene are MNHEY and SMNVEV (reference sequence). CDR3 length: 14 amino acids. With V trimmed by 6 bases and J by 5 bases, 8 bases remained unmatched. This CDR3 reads CASRVAGGINEQYF. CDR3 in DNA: TGTGCCAGCAGAGTCGCGGGAGGGATAAACGAGCAGTACTTC.

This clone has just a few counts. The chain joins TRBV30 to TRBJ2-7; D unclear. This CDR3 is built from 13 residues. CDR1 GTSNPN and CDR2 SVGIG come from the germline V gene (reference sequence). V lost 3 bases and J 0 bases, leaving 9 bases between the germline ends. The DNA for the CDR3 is TGTGCCTGGAGGACACCCGACTCCTACGAGCAGTACTTC. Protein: CAWRTPDSYEQYF.

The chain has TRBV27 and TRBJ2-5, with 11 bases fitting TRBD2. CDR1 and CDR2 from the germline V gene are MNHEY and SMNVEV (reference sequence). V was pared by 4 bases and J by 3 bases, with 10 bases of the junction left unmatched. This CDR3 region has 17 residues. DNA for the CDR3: TGTGCCAGCAGTTCTAGACTAGCGGGGAACCAAGAAGAGACCCAGTACTTC. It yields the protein CASSSRLAGNQEETQYF.

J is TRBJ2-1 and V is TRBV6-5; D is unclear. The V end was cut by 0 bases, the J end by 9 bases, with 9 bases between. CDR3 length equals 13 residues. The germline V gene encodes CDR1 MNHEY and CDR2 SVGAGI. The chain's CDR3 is CASSYSSSSEQFF. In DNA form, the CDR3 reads TGTGCCAGCAGTTACTCGAGTAGCAGTGAGCAGTTCTTC.

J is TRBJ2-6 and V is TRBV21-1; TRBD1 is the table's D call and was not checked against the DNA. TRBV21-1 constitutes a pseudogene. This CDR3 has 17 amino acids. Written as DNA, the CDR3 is TGTGCCAGCAGCATGGGACAGGAGAGAGCTGGGGCCAACGTCCTGACTTTC. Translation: CASSMGQERAGANVLTF.

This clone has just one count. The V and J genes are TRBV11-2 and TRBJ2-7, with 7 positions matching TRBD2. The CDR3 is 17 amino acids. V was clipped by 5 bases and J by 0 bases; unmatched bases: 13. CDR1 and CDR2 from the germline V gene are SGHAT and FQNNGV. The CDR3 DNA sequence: TGTGCCAGCAGCCCAAACCGAGGTCTAGCGGCCTCCTACGAGCAGTACTTC. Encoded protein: CASSPNRGLAASYEQYF.

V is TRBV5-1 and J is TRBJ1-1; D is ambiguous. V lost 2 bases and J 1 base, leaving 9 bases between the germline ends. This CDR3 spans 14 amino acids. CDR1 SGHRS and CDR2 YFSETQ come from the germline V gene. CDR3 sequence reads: CASSFTVGNTEAFF. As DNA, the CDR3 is TGCGCCAGCAGCTTTACCGTAGGGAACACTGAAGCTTTCTTT.

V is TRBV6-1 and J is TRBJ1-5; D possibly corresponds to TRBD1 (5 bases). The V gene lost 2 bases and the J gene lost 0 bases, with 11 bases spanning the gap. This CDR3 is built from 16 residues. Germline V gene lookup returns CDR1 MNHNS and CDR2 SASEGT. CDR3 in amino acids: CASSEWGRGSNQPQHF. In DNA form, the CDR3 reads TGTGCCAGCAGTGAATGGGGAAGGGGTAGCAATCAGCCCCAGCATTTT.

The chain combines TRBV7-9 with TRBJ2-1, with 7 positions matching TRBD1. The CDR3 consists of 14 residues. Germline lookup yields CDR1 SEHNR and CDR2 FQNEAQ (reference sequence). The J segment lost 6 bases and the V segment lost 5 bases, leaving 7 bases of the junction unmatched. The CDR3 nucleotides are TGTGCCAGCAGCGTGGACAGGTGGGGCAATGAGCAGTTCTTC. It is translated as CASSVDRWGNEQFF.

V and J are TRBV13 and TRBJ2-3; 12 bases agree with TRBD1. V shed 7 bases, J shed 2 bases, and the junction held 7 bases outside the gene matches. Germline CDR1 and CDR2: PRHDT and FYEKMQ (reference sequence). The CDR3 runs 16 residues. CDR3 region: CASTSRDRGPTDTQYF. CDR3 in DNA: TGTGCCAGCACCAGCCGGGACAGGGGGCCCACAGATACGCAGTATTTT.

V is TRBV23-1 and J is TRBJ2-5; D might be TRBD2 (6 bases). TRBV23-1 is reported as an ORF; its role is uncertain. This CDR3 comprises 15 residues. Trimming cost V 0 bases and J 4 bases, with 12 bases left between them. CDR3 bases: TGCGCCAGCAGTCAATCGCCGGGACTCCCAGAGACCCAGTACTTC. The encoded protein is CASSQSPGLPETQYF.

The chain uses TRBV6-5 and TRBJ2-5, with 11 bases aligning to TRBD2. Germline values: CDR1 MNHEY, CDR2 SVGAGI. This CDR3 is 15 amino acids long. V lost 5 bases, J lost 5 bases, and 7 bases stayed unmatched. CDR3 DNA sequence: TGTGCCAGCAGTCGATTAGCGGGAGGGGGGGAGACCCAGTACTTC. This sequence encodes CASSRLAGGGETQYF.

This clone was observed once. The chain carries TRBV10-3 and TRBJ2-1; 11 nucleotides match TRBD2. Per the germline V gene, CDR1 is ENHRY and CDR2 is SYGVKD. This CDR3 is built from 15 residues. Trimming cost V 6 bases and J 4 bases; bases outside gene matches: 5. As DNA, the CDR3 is TGTGCCATCAGCGCAGGGACTAGCGGATACAATGAGCAGTTCTTC. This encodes CAISAGTSGYNEQFF.

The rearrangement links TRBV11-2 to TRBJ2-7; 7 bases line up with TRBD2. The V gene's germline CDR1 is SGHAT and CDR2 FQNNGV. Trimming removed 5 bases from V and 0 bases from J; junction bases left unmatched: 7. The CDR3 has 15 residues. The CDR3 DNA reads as TGTGCCAGCAGCCTCCCACTAGCGTCCTCCTACGAGCAGTACTTC. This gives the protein CASSLPLASSYEQYF.

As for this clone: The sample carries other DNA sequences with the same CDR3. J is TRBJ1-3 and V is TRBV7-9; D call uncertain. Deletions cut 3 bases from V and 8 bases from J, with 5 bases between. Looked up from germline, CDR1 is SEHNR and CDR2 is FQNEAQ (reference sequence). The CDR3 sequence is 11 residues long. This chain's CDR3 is CASSLGDTIYF. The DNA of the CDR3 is TGTGCCAGCAGCTTGGGAGACACCATATATTTT.

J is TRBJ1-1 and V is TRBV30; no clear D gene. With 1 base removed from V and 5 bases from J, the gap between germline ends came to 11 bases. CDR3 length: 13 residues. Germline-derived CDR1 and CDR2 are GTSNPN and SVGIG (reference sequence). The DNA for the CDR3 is TGTGCCTGGAGTGAGGGATATCGAACTGAAGCTTTCTTT. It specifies CAWSEGYRTEAFF.

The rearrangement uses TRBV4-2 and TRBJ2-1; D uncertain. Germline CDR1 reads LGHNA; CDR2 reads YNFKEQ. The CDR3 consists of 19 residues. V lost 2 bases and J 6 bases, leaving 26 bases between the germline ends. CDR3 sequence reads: CASSQPDQARVKRFNEQFF. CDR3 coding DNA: TGTGCCAGCAGCCAACCCGATCAGGCGCGAGTTAAAAGGTTCAATGAGCAGTTCTTC.